A single sample is the source of the 10 T cell receptor beta chains below, sequenced in a study of cytomegalovirus exposure and HLA in healthy donors. Researchers ran the PCR with 60 Vbeta and 13 Jbeta primers. TCRdb's copy holds only in-frame clones and misses some; the assay was immunoSEQ multiplex PCR. The profile shows 90,000 or so clones, about 75% of them singletons. Sequenced material: PBMCs. These receptors were taken from a female donor in good health and CMV-seronegative.

Here the CDR3 DNA reads TGTGCCAGCAGTTACTCCCGGACAGCGGTAGGAGAAAAACTGTTTTTT. Amino acids: CASSYSRTAVGEKLFF. The V and J genes are TRBV6-5 and TRBJ1-4; D possibly corresponds to TRBD1 (6 bases). The length of the CDR3 is 16 residues. Germline assignment: CDR1 MNHEY and CDR2 SVGAGI. Trimming removed 0 bases from V and 8 bases from J, with 16 bases in between.

The rearrangement uses TRBV7-2 and TRBJ2-3, with 9 bases matching TRBD1. CDR1 is SGHTA and CDR2 is FQGNSA in the germline V gene. J lost 3 bases, V lost 5 bases, and 6 bases had no gene match. This CDR3 is built from 15 residues. DNA for the CDR3: TGTGCCAGCAGCCCAGTAGGACAGGGGACAGATACGCAGTATTTT. Translated, it gives CASSPVGQGTDTQYF.

The rearrangement links TRBV7-9 to TRBJ2-2, with 11 bases lining up with TRBD1. CDR3 size: 15 residues. V lost 5 bases, J lost 4 bases, and 3 bases stayed unmatched. Germline loops: CDR1 SEHNR, CDR2 FQNEAQ (reference sequence). The CDR3 DNA reads as TGTGCCAGCAGCCCGGACAGGGGGCGCACCGGGGAGCTGTTTTTT. It encodes CASSPDRGRTGELFF.

V is TRBV9 and J is TRBJ1-3; maybe TRBD1 (6 bases). The CDR3 has 18 amino acids. The V and J ends lost 0 bases and 0 bases respectively, with 16 bases between them. Germline CDR1 SGDLS, CDR2 YYNGEE. CDR3 in amino acids: CASSVAAVGRGSGNTIYF. The CDR3 DNA reads TGTGCCAGCAGCGTAGCCGCGGTCGGCAGGGGCTCTGGAAACACCATATATTTT.

In this sample, this clone turned up a few times. The chain has TRBV28 and TRBJ1-1; TRBD1 is a possible D gene (6 bases). Germline V gene data show CDR1 as MDHEN and CDR2 as SYDVKM. The CDR3 sequence is 14 residues long. The germline V and J ends were trimmed by 3 bases and 4 bases, with 12 bases remaining between them. The CDR3 sequence: CASSLTGRTTEAFF. The CDR3 coding sequence is TGTGCCAGCAGTTTGACAGGTCGGACCACTGAAGCTTTCTTT.

The chain has TRBV15 and TRBJ2-7, with a possible D match to TRBD1 (5 bases). The CDR3 has 13 amino acids. V shed 3 bases and J shed 3 bases, with 9 bases lying between them. Germline loops: CDR1 LNHNV, CDR2 YYDKDF (reference sequence). CDR3 loop: CATSRATGYEQYF. CDR3 DNA: TGTGCCACCAGCAGGGCTACAGGCTACGAGCAGTACTTC.

The count of this clone is one. The V and J genes are TRBV27 and TRBJ2-1, with TRBD2 matching 11 bases. The CDR3 totals 15 residues. V lost 5 bases and J lost 6; bases outside the gene matches: 6. Germline V gene data show CDR1 as MNHEY and CDR2 as SMNVEV (reference sequence). The CDR3 DNA reads TGTGCCAGCAGTCCTGGGACTAGCGGACGCAATGAGCAGTTCTTC. It specifies CASSPGTSGRNEQFF.

This clone was observed a single time. The genes are TRBV28 and TRBJ2-5; 11 positions agree with TRBD1. The germline V gene has CDR1 MDHEN and CDR2 SYDVKM. The V segment lost 3 bases and the J segment 5 bases; nucleotides outside the gene matches: 8. The CDR3 has 16 amino acids. This chain's CDR3 is CASSFYGQGAYETQYF. The CDR3 DNA reads TGTGCCAGCAGTTTCTATGGACAGGGGGCGTATGAGACCCAGTACTTC.

This clone was recorded a few times. V and J are TRBV5-1 and TRBJ1-1; D gene unclear. Deletions cut 3 bases from V and 1 base from J, with 7 bases between. The CDR3 is made up of 13 amino acids. CDR1 and CDR2 from the germline V gene are SGHRS and YFSETQ. The CDR3 DNA follows: TGCGCCAGCAGCTATAACACGAACACTGAAGCTTTCTTT. This encodes CASSYNTNTEAFF.

CDR3 in DNA: TGTGCCAGCAGTGAAGGGAGGGGAAGGAGCAATCAGCCCCAGCATTTT. Translating it yields CASSEGRGRSNQPQHF. The chain carries TRBV6-1 and TRBJ1-5, with D tentatively TRBD1 (5 bases). V was pared by 1 base and J by 1 base, with 11 bases between. Germline CDR1 MNHNS, CDR2 SASEGT. The CDR3 has 16 amino acids.